This T cell receptor (beta chain) stems from a study of blood T cell repertoires in COVID-19 (TCRdb year 2020). The study in broad terms: Samples from collaborators originated in the United States, Italy and Spain and spanned both the acute and convalescent phases of COVID-19. HLA class I and class II types, where available, came from metadata supplied by the sample provider rather than from assay-based typing. Deeply sampled blood TCRbeta repertoires from subjects exposed to, actively infected with, or recovered from COVID-19 were included in the dataset. The repertoires were released in a freely available public database intended as a resource for research on the immune response to SARS-CoV-2. Sample metadata almost always included a de-identified subject ID, COVID-19 status, age in years and sex. The prospective study material was composed of cDNA or gDNA derived from T cells, B-cell-depleted T cells, or PBMCs. The samples were drawn from the first 160 participants of the ongoing ImmuneRACE study and from 1,200 or so subjects provided by 6 global collaborators.

General conclusions and limits of the study: How much clinical and demographic metadata was included differed by source and by participant, and the metadata was provided uncurated.

Note on this clone: No antigen is known for it. No much larger clonotype is one base removed from it; base qualities were not supplied.

The collaborating institutions used their own protocols to collect whole blood in K2EDTA tubes. For TCRbeta analysis, collaborators shipped samples in one of three forms: frozen whole blood, isolated PBMCs, or DNA extracted from either of those sample types. TCRbeta CDR3 regions were amplified from genomic DNA by means of the immunoSEQ Assay, a bias-controlled multiplex PCR. Under the source paper's analysis protocol: The number of nucleated cells in each sample was estimated by amplification of reference gene primers within the assay. Sequence reads were collapsed and filtered to measure the absolute abundance of every unique TCRbeta CDR3 rearrangement. Productive Simpson clonality was computed per sample as the square root of Simpson's diversity index over productive rearrangements. TCRdb's version of the immuneACCESS table is confined to in-frame rearrangements and falls short of the full clone set. An unresolved V gene accounts for under half of the shortfall where checked; the remainder is of unknown origin. V and J calls and clone size are copied from that table; D and trimming were computed from the DNA. Within this sample are over 100,000 clones, with roughly 79% of them counted one time only. The biggest ten clones account for about 8% of the sample.

There are 15 amino acids in the CDR3, from cysteine to phenylalanine inclusive. Of all the DNA, just the CDR3 is kept, 45 bases in frame from base 1. The germline V and J ends show losses of 2 bases and 0 bases respectively, and no gene match explains 2 bases of the junction. Taken from the germline V gene, the CDR1 and CDR2 loops are MGHRA and YSYEKL. The sequencing input was peripheral blood. The TCR originated in a woman aged 60-70 years with active or convalescent COVID-19. The V gene is TRBV4-1 and the J gene is TRBJ2-3, with TRBD2 matching 7 junction bases. The DNA reads TGCGCCAGCAGCCAATATAGCGGGAGCACAGATACGCAGTATTTT. The resulting protein is CASSQYSGSTDTQYF.